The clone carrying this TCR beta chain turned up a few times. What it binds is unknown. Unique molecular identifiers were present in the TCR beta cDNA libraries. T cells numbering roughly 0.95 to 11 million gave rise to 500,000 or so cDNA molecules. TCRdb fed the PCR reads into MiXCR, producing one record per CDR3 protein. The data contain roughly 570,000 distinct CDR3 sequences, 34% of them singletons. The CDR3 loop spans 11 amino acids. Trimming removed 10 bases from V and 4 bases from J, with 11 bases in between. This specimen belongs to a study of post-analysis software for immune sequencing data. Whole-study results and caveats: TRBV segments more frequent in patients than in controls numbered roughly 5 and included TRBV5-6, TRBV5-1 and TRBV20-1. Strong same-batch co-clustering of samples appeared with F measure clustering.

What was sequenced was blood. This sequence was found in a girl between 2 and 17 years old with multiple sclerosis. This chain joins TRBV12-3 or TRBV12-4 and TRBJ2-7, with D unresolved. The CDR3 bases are TGTGCCACCTCGAATGGGTACGAGCAGTACTTC. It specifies CATSNGYEQYF.